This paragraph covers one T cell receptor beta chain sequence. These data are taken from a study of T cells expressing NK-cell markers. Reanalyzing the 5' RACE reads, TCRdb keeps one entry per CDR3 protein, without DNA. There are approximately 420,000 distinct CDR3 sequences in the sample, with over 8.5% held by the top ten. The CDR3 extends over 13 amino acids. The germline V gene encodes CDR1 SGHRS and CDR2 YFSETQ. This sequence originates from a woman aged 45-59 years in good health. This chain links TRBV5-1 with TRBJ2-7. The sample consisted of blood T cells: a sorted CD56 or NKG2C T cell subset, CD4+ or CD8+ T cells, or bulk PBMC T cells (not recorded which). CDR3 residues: CASSLALAYEQYF.